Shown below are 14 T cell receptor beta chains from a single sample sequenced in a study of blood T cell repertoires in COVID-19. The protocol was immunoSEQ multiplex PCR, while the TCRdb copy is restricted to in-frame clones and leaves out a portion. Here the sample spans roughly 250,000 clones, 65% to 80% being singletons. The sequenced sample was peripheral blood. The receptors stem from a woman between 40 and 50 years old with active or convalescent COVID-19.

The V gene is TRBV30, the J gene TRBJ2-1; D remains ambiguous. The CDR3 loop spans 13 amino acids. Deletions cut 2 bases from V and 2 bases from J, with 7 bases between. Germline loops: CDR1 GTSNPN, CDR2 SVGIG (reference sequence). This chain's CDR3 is CAWSQETYNEQFF. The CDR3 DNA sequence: TGTGCCTGGAGTCAGGAAACCTACAATGAGCAGTTCTTC.

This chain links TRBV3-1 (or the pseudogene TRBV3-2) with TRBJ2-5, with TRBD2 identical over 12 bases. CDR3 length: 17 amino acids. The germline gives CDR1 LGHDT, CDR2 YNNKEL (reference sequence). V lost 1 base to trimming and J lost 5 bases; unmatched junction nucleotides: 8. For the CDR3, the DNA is TGTGCCAGCAGCCAAGGGCTAGCGGGGGGGTACGGCGAGACCCAGTACTTC. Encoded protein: CASSQGLAGGYGETQYF.

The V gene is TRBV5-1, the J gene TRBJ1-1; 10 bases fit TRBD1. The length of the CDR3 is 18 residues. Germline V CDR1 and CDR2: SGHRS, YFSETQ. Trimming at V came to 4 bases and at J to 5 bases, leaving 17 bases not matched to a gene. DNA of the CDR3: TGCGCCAGCAGCGCGTACCGGGACAGGGGCCTAGAAATTACTGAAGCTTTCTTT. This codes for CASSAYRDRGLEITEAFF.

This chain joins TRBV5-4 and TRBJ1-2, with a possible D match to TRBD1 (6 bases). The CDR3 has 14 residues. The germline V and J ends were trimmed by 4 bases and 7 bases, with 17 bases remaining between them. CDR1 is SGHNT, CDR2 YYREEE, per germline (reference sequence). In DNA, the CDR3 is TGTGCCAGCAGCCTAAACCTACAGGGCTCTGGCTACACCTTC. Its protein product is CASSLNLQGSGYTF.

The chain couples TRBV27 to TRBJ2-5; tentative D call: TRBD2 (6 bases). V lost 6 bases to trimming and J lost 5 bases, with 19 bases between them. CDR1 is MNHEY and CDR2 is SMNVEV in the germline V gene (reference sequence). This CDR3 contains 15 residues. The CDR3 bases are TGTGCCAGCAGCCTAGTGCGGGCCAGCGGGGAGACCCAGTACTTC. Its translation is CASSLVRASGETQYF.

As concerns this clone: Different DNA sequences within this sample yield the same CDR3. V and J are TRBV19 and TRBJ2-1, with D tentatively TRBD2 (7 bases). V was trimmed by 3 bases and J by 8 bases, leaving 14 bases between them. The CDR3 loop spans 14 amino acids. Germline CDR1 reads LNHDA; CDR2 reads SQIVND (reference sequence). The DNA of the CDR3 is TGTGCCAGTAGTATTGGCGGGGGCTGGGATGAGCAGTTCTTC. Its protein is CASSIGGGWDEQFF.

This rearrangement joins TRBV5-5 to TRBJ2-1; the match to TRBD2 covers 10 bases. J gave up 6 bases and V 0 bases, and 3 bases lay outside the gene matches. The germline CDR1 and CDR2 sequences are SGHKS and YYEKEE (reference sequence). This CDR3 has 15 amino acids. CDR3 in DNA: TGTGCCAGCAGCTTGGTGCTAGCGGGGGCCAATGAGCAGTTCTTC. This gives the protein CASSLVLAGANEQFF.

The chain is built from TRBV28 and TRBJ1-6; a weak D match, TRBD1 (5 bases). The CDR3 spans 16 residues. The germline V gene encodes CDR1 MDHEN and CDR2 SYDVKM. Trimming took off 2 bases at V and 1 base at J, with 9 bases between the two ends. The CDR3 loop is CASSLTTGSYNSPLHF. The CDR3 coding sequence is TGTGCCAGCAGTTTAACTACAGGATCCTATAATTCACCCCTCCACTTT. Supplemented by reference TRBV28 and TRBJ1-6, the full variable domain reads DVKVTQSSRYLVKRTGEKVFLECVQDMDHENMFWYRQDPGLGLRLIYFSYDVKMKEKGDIPEGYSVSREKKERFSLILESASTNQTSMYLCASSLTTGSYNSPLHFGNGTRLTVT.

Here the CDR3 reads CASSLSGQGLSEKLFF. The CDR3 DNA reads TGTGCCAGCAGTTTATCCGGACAGGGACTTTCGGAAAAACTGTTTTTT. This chain links TRBV28 with TRBJ1-4, with TRBD1 matching 8 bases. The CDR3 consists of 16 residues. J was trimmed by 8 bases and V by 1 base; bases with no gene match: 9. Germline CDR1 MDHEN, CDR2 SYDVKM.

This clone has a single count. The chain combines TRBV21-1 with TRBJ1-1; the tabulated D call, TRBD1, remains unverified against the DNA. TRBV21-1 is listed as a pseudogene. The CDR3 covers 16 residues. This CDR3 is CASSARDRASDTEAFF. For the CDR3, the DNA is TGTGCCAGCAGCGCTCGGGACAGGGCTTCGGACACTGAAGCTTTCTTT.

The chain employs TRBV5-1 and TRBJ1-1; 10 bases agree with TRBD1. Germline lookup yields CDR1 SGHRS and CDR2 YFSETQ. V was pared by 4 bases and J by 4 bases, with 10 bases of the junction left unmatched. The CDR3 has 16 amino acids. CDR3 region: CASSGRQGASGTEAFF. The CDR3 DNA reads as TGCGCCAGCAGCGGCCGACAGGGGGCGAGCGGCACTGAAGCTTTCTTT.

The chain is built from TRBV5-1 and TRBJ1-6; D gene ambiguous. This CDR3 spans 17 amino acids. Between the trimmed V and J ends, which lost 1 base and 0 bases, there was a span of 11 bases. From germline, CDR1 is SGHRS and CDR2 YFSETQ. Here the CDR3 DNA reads TGCGCCAGCAGCTTGATTAGCTCTAGCTCCTATAATTCACCCCTCCACTTT. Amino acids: CASSLISSSSYNSPLHF.

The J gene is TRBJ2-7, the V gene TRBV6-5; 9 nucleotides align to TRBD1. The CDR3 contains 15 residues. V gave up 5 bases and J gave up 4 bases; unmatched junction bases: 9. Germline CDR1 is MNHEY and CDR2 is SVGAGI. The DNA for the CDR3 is TGTGCCAGCAGTCCCCAGGGACAGGGAAGGTACGAGCAGTACTTC. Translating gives CASSPQGQGRYEQYF.

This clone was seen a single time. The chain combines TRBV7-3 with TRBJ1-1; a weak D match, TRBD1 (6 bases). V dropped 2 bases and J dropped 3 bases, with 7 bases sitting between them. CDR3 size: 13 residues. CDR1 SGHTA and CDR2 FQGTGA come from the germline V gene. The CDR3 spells CASSLSGDTEAFF. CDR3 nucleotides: TGTGCCAGCAGCTTATCAGGGGACACTGAAGCTTTCTTT.